Below, 9 T cell receptor beta chains from the same sample are listed, as sequenced in a study of shared clonotypes between healthy human individuals. Assay used: immunoSEQ multiplex PCR; TCRdb lists only in-frame clones, some missing. The table shows approximately 1.5 million clones, with 95% to 99% occurring only once. The sequenced sample consisted of naive CD4+ T cells sorted from blood. The subset: CD45RA+ positively selected. The receptors stem from a man aged 25 to 45 in good health.

This clone was seen just once. The chain links TRBV2 to TRBJ2-7; a possible D gene is TRBD1 (6 bases). CDR3 size: 12 residues. Trimming left V 8 bases short and J 6 bases short, with 14 bases between. Germline assignment: CDR1 SNHLY and CDR2 FYNNEI. The CDR3 here is CASAGQSIEQYF. In DNA form, the CDR3 reads TGTGCCAGCGCCGGACAGAGCATCGAGCAGTACTTC.

The chain carries TRBV5-5 and TRBJ1-4; a possible D gene is TRBD1 (5 bases). This CDR3 is built from 18 residues. With 4 bases removed from V and 0 bases from J, the gap between germline ends came to 19 bases. Germline assignment: CDR1 SGHKS and CDR2 YYEKEE (reference sequence). The CDR3 spells CASSRVPTVPATNEKLFF. In DNA, the CDR3 is TGTGCCAGCAGCCGAGTCCCGACAGTGCCTGCAACTAATGAAAAACTGTTTTTT. The variable domain in full, with the rest retrieved from reference TRBV5-5 and TRBJ1-4, is DAGVTQSPTHLIKTRGQQVTLRCSPISGHKSVSWYQQVLGQGPQFIFQYYEKEERGRGNFPDRFSARQFPNYSSELNVNALLLGDSALYLCASSRVPTVPATNEKLFFGSGTQLSVL.

The rearrangement uses TRBV19 and TRBJ2-5; no definite D call. The V gene lost 1 base and the J gene lost 4 bases, with 13 bases spanning the gap. Germline CDR1 and CDR2: LNHDA and SQIVND (reference sequence). There are 15 residues in the CDR3. The CDR3 sequence: CASSIAQMGGETQYF. In nucleotides, the CDR3 is TGTGCCAGTAGTATAGCTCAAATGGGTGGAGAGACCCAGTACTTC.

The J gene is TRBJ2-2, the V gene TRBV28, with TRBD2 identical over 9 bases. Trimming removed 10 bases from V and 7 bases from J; junction bases left unmatched: 10. The CDR3 sequence is 14 residues long. Germline assignment: CDR1 MDHEN and CDR2 SYDVKM. The CDR3 sequence is CATTAGGPGGELFF. Here the CDR3 DNA reads TGTGCCACCACGGCGGGAGGGCCGGGCGGGGAGCTGTTTTTT.

This sequence joins TRBV28 and TRBJ1-2; D is ambiguous. The CDR3 length is 11 residues. CDR1 MDHEN and CDR2 SYDVKM come from the germline V gene. The CDR3 sequence: CVSTNNYGYTF. The CDR3, as DNA: TGTGTTTCCACAAATAACTATGGCTACACCTTC.

The chain has TRBV5-1 and TRBJ2-3; TRBD2 matches at 7 bases. The CDR3 contains 16 residues. The ends lost 4 bases at V and 0 bases at J; junction bases unmatched: 8. Germline V gene sequence: CDR1 SGHRS, CDR2 YFSETQ. As DNA, the CDR3 is TGCGCCAGCAGCGTAGTTAGCGGGCCAAGCACAGATACGCAGTATTTT. It specifies CASSVVSGPSTDTQYF.

CDR3 sequence: CASSLVLAPGANVLTF. CDR3 DNA: TGTGCCAGCAGTTTAGTTCTGGCGCCTGGGGCCAACGTCCTGACTTTC. J is TRBJ2-6 and V is TRBV27, with D hard to call. The CDR3 extends over 16 amino acids. The germline V gene encodes CDR1 MNHEY and CDR2 SMNVEV (reference sequence). The V and J ends lost 2 bases and 2 bases respectively, with 10 bases between them.

This clone was picked up one time. The V gene is TRBV7-6, the J gene TRBJ1-4; the D is unclear. Germline CDR1 and CDR2: SGHVS and FNYEAQ. The CDR3 has 12 residues. V shed 3 bases and J shed 5 bases, with 4 bases lying between them. CDR3 DNA sequence: TGTGCCAGCAGCTTGGGGAATGAAAAACTGTTTTTT. Translated: CASSLGNEKLFF.

V and J are TRBV7-2 and TRBJ2-7; D may be TRBD1 (6 bases). Trimming removed 6 bases from V and 2 bases from J, with 11 bases in between. The CDR3 sequence is 13 residues long. The germline V gene encodes CDR1 SGHTA and CDR2 FQGNSA. CDR3 DNA: TGTGCCAGCAGACAGGGAACCCCCTACGAGCAGTACTTC. Translated: CASRQGTPYEQYF.